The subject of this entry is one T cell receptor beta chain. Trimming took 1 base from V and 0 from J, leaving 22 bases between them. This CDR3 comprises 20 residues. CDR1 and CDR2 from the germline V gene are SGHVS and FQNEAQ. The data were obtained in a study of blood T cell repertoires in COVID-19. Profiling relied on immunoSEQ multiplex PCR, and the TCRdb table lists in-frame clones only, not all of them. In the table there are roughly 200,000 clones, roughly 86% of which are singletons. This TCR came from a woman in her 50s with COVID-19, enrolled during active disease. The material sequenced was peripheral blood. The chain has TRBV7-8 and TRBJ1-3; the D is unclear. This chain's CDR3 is CASSLVDPHFDMISGNTIYF. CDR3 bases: TGTGCCAGCAGCTTAGTTGATCCACATTTTGACATGATCTCTGGAAACACCATATATTTT.